The clone carrying this TCR beta chain is labeled as medium-sized. Its specificity is not known. The data stem from a study of spatial heterogeneity in lung cancer. Findings and caveats of the study: Whereas they appeared in blood less at follow-up, ubiquitous expanded tumor TCRs appeared there more at resection.

The time point: sample taken at primary tumor resection. Researchers sequenced whole RNA taken from tumor, nontumor lung or frozen PBMC without sorting. The cohort: roughly 72 early-stage, untreated non-small cell lung cancer patients. TCRdb called the 5' RACE reads again in MiXCR, with one record for every CDR3 protein. Of about 80,000 distinct CDR3 sequences listed, 15% to 25% are singletons. V was shortened by 3 bases and J by 2 bases, with 11 bases between the two germline ends. From germline, CDR1 is SNHLY and CDR2 FYNNEI. CDR3 length: 15 amino acids. The chain combines TRBV2 with TRBJ2-1; D is unresolved. The sequencing used PBMCs, collected at surgery. This sequence was found in a male donor with early-stage non-small cell lung cancer. CDR3 in DNA: TGTGCCAGCAGTGAGGGTCTACACGCCTACAATGAGCAGTTCTTC. Its translation is CASSEGLHAYNEQFF.